A selection of T cell receptor beta chains follows, all from one sample in a study of control samples from healthy donors and cancer patients. Assay used: immunoSEQ multiplex PCR; TCRdb lists only in-frame clones, some missing. The sample lists more than 95,000 clones, 80% to 90% occurring once. The sample consisted of PBMCs. These receptors were collected from a woman aged 50 to 60 with colorectal cancer. CDR3s include the opening cysteine and the closing phenylalanine or tryptophan. Fields, in order: CDR3 DNA, CDR3 protein, D gene, J gene, V gene, clone size. The D gene is left open where the match is weak. Clone sizes are given selectively: once, few, many, or a class where the clone is expanded.

cdr3_nt: TGTGCCAGCAGGGTCGGGGGAGCGGGAGGGACCTACAATGAGCAGTTCTTC
cdr3_aa: CASRVGGAGGTYNEQFF
d_call: TRBD2
j_call: TRBJ2-1
v_call: TRBV28
clone_size: .

cdr3_nt: TGTGCCAGCAGCCGGAGAGGTGGACAGGGCCAAGAGACCCAGTACTTC
cdr3_aa: CASSRRGGQGQETQYF
d_call: TRBD1
j_call: TRBJ2-5
v_call: TRBV11-3
clone_size: .

cdr3_nt: TGTGCCAGCAGCTTAGACCGGGATACGCAGTATTTT
cdr3_aa: CASSLDRDTQYF
d_call: .
j_call: TRBJ2-3
v_call: TRBV28
clone_size: .

cdr3_nt: TGTGCCAGCAGAGAAATACCGGGACAGGCAAACTTC
cdr3_aa: CASREIPGQANF
d_call: TRBD1
j_call: TRBJ2-7
v_call: TRBV2
clone_size: .

cdr3_nt: TGTGCCAGCAGTGATCAGGGTGCCTATGGCTACACCTTC
cdr3_aa: CASSDQGAYGYTF
d_call: .
j_call: TRBJ1-2
v_call: TRBV2
clone_size: .

cdr3_nt: TGTGCCAGCAGGACAACACGACAGGGATGGGAGACCCAGTACTTC
cdr3_aa: CASRTTRQGWETQYF
d_call: TRBD1
j_call: TRBJ2-5
v_call: TRBV6-5
clone_size: .

cdr3_nt: TGTGCTAGTGGTTTGGTACAGGGGGCGAATCACGAGCAGTACTTC
cdr3_aa: CASGLVQGANHEQYF
d_call: TRBD1
j_call: TRBJ2-7
v_call: TRBV12-5
clone_size: .

cdr3_nt: TGTGCCAGCAGCGTACAGGGGGACACCGGGGAGCTGTTTTTT
cdr3_aa: CASSVQGDTGELFF
d_call: TRBD1
j_call: TRBJ2-2
v_call: TRBV9
clone_size: .

cdr3_nt: TGTGCCAGCAGTCGGCAGGGGCTCGCCGGGGAGCTGTTTTTT
cdr3_aa: CASSRQGLAGELFF
d_call: .
j_call: TRBJ2-2
v_call: TRBV25-1
clone_size: .

cdr3_nt: TGTGCCAGCAGGCGACAGGTGGTTCAGCCCCAGCATTTT
cdr3_aa: CASRRQVVQPQHF
d_call: .
j_call: TRBJ1-5
v_call: TRBV28
clone_size: .

cdr3_nt: TGCGCCAGCAGCCCGGGGACTAGCGGTCAAGAGACCCAGTACTTC
cdr3_aa: CASSPGTSGQETQYF
d_call: TRBD2
j_call: TRBJ2-5
v_call: TRBV5-1
clone_size: .

cdr3_nt: TGTGCCAGCAGTGAAGGAGGGGCCCAACTCGGCTACACCTTC
cdr3_aa: CASSEGGAQLGYTF
d_call: .
j_call: TRBJ1-2
v_call: TRBV6-1
clone_size: few

cdr3_nt: TGTGCCAGCAGCTCCCCAGGGACTAGCGGCCTAGAGACCCAGTACTTC
cdr3_aa: CASSSPGTSGLETQYF
d_call: TRBD2
j_call: TRBJ2-5
v_call: TRBV7-2
clone_size: .

cdr3_nt: TGTGCCAGCAGCTTAGGCGCTAGCGGGGGGGCACTTGAGCAGTTCTTC
cdr3_aa: CASSLGASGGALEQFF
d_call: TRBD2
j_call: TRBJ2-1
v_call: TRBV7-9
clone_size: few

cdr3_nt: TGCGCCAGCAGGCCCACAGGGGGCAATCAGCCCCAGCATTTT
cdr3_aa: CASRPTGGNQPQHF
d_call: TRBD1
j_call: TRBJ1-5
v_call: TRBV5-1
clone_size: few

cdr3_nt: TGTGCCAGCAGCCTAACCTGGGGGGAGACCCAGTACTTC
cdr3_aa: CASSLTWGETQYF
d_call: .
j_call: TRBJ2-5
v_call: TRBV5-4
clone_size: .

cdr3_nt: TGCGCCAGCAGCTTGGTCACATACCAGAACACTGAAGCTTTCTTT
cdr3_aa: CASSLVTYQNTEAFF
d_call: .
j_call: TRBJ1-1
v_call: TRBV5-1
clone_size: .

cdr3_nt: TGTGCCAGCAGTTTTTTGAGAGAAGCTTTCTTT
cdr3_aa: CASSFLREAFF
d_call: .
j_call: TRBJ1-1
v_call: TRBV12-3/TRBV12-4
clone_size: .

cdr3_nt: TGTGCCAGCAGTACACCGGGACTAGCGGGTTTCCGCGAGCAGTACTTC
cdr3_aa: CASSTPGLAGFREQYF
d_call: TRBD2
j_call: TRBJ2-7
v_call: TRBV28
clone_size: .

cdr3_nt: TGTGCCAGCAGCTTCACGGAATCCACTGAAGCTTTCTTT
cdr3_aa: CASSFTESTEAFF
d_call: .
j_call: TRBJ1-1
v_call: TRBV5-5
clone_size: .

cdr3_nt: TGTGCCAGCAGGGGACAGGGGAGAGACGAGCAGTACTTC
cdr3_aa: CASRGQGRDEQYF
d_call: TRBD1
j_call: TRBJ2-7
v_call: TRBV9
clone_size: once

cdr3_nt: TGCGCCAGCAGCCGAGTCTCTAGTCCCCAAGAGACCCAGTACTTC
cdr3_aa: CASSRVSSPQETQYF
d_call: .
j_call: TRBJ2-5
v_call: TRBV4-1
clone_size: once

cdr3_nt: TGTGCCAGCAGTGAGTTCGGGACAGACTATTCTGGAAACACCATATATTTT
cdr3_aa: CASSEFGTDYSGNTIYF
d_call: TRBD1
j_call: TRBJ1-3
v_call: TRBV2
clone_size: .

cdr3_nt: TGTGCCAGTAGTATACAGGGATACATGAACACTGAAGCTTTCTTT
cdr3_aa: CASSIQGYMNTEAFF
d_call: .
j_call: TRBJ1-1
v_call: TRBV19
clone_size: .

cdr3_nt: TGTGCCAGCAGCTTGAGTAGCGCCCTCCCGATAGATAGCACAGATACGCAGTATTTT
cdr3_aa: CASSLSSALPIDSTDTQYF
d_call: .
j_call: TRBJ2-3
v_call: TRBV5-4
clone_size: .

cdr3_nt: TGTGCCAGCAGCCAAGGATTAGGGGATGGCTACACCTTC
cdr3_aa: CASSQGLGDGYTF
d_call: .
j_call: TRBJ1-2
v_call: TRBV3-1/TRBV3-2
clone_size: few

cdr3_nt: TGTGCCAGCAGCTTAGAGCGATTGAACACTGAAGCTTTCTTT
cdr3_aa: CASSLERLNTEAFF
d_call: .
j_call: TRBJ1-1
v_call: TRBV7-9
clone_size: .

cdr3_nt: TGTGCCAGCAGCCAAGGACTAGCCCCAGATACGCAGTATTTT
cdr3_aa: CASSQGLAPDTQYF
d_call: TRBD2
j_call: TRBJ2-3
v_call: TRBV3-1/TRBV3-2
clone_size: .

cdr3_nt: TGTGCCAGCAGTTTAGCGGGAGGGCCGGGCACAGATACGCAGTATTTT
cdr3_aa: CASSLAGGPGTDTQYF
d_call: TRBD2
j_call: TRBJ2-3
v_call: TRBV27
clone_size: .

cdr3_nt: TGTGCCAGCAGCCTAACTTCCCGATTAGTTAACACTGAAGCTTTCTTT
cdr3_aa: CASSLTSRLVNTEAFF
d_call: .
j_call: TRBJ1-1
v_call: TRBV7-2
clone_size: .

cdr3_nt: TGTGCCAGCAGTGAAACTTGGTCTCAAGAGACCCAGTACTTC
cdr3_aa: CASSETWSQETQYF
d_call: .
j_call: TRBJ2-5
v_call: TRBV2
clone_size: .

cdr3_nt: TGTGCCAGCACCCTCCGTCTGGGACAGGGGAACACTGAAGCTTTCTTT
cdr3_aa: CASTLRLGQGNTEAFF
d_call: TRBD1
j_call: TRBJ1-1
v_call: TRBV5-6
clone_size: .

cdr3_nt: TGCGCCAGATCTAGCAGACAGGAACGTTCCTACGAGCAGTACTTC
cdr3_aa: CARSSRQERSYEQYF
d_call: .
j_call: TRBJ2-7
v_call: TRBV10-1
clone_size: .

cdr3_nt: TGCGCCAGCAGCTTGGCCGGTTTAGCGGGGGTACAAGAGACCCAGTACTTC
cdr3_aa: CASSLAGLAGVQETQYF
d_call: TRBD2
j_call: TRBJ2-5
v_call: TRBV5-1
clone_size: once

cdr3_nt: TGTGCCACGCAGACCGGGACAAGGACGGGTGAAAAACTGTTTTTT
cdr3_aa: CATQTGTRTGEKLFF
d_call: .
j_call: TRBJ1-4
v_call: TRBV19
clone_size: once

cdr3_nt: TGTGCCAGCAGCGCCGGCATCCCGGGACTGGGGGGTAATGAGCAGTTCTTC
cdr3_aa: CASSAGIPGLGGNEQFF
d_call: .
j_call: TRBJ2-1
v_call: TRBV9
clone_size: once

cdr3_nt: TGTGCCAGCAGTCGCCTCCATGGGGCGGGGCCTTCCTACGAGCAGTACTTC
cdr3_aa: CASSRLHGAGPSYEQYF
d_call: .
j_call: TRBJ2-7
v_call: TRBV28
clone_size: few

cdr3_nt: TGTGCCAGCAGCCTCCCCGGGGCCATAAGAAATAACTATGGCTACACCTTC
cdr3_aa: CASSLPGAIRNNYGYTF
d_call: .
j_call: TRBJ1-2
v_call: TRBV28
clone_size: .

cdr3_nt: TGCGCCAGCAGCCAAGATAGGGGGACTAGCGGGAACACAGATACGCAGTATTTT
cdr3_aa: CASSQDRGTSGNTDTQYF
d_call: TRBD2
j_call: TRBJ2-3
v_call: TRBV4-1
clone_size: .

cdr3_nt: TGCAGTGCTAGTCACGGAGGGACCCAGTACTTC
cdr3_aa: CSASHGGTQYF
d_call: .
j_call: TRBJ2-5
v_call: TRBV20-1
clone_size: .

cdr3_nt: TGTGCCAGCAGAGCCCTTGAAGGCTACACCTTC
cdr3_aa: CASRALEGYTF
d_call: .
j_call: TRBJ1-2
v_call: TRBV6-5
clone_size: once

cdr3_nt: TGTGCCATCAGTGAGTCCATGGGAGCAGGTACCCAAGGCGACTACACCTTC
cdr3_aa: CAISESMGAGTQGDYTF
d_call: .
j_call: TRBJ1-2
v_call: TRBV10-3
clone_size: few

cdr3_nt: TGTGCCAGCAGTCGGGACAGGGAGGGAAATGAGCAGTTCTTC
cdr3_aa: CASSRDREGNEQFF
d_call: TRBD1
j_call: TRBJ2-1
v_call: TRBV6-5
clone_size: once

cdr3_nt: TGTGCCAGCAGTGAATTCGAGTCCCGGGGTTTTTACGAGCAGTACTTC
cdr3_aa: CASSEFESRGFYEQYF
d_call: .
j_call: TRBJ2-7
v_call: TRBV6-1
clone_size: .

cdr3_nt: TGTGCCAGCAGTTTACACCCAGGGACGGCACCTGGTGGCTACACCTTC
cdr3_aa: CASSLHPGTAPGGYTF
d_call: .
j_call: TRBJ1-2
v_call: TRBV28
clone_size: .

cdr3_nt: TGTGCCATCAGTGACTACCGGGACCCTGAAGCTTTCTTT
cdr3_aa: CAISDYRDPEAFF
d_call: .
j_call: TRBJ1-1
v_call: TRBV10-3
clone_size: .

cdr3_nt: TGCAGCGCCCGGGCAGTAGCGGGTCCTGAGCAGTTCTTC
cdr3_aa: CSARAVAGPEQFF
d_call: TRBD2
j_call: TRBJ2-1
v_call: TRBV29-1
clone_size: .

cdr3_nt: TGCGCCAGCAGCCCCGGGACAGGGGCGACCACCACAGATACGCAGTATTTT
cdr3_aa: CASSPGTGATTTDTQYF
d_call: TRBD1
j_call: TRBJ2-3
v_call: TRBV5-1
clone_size: .